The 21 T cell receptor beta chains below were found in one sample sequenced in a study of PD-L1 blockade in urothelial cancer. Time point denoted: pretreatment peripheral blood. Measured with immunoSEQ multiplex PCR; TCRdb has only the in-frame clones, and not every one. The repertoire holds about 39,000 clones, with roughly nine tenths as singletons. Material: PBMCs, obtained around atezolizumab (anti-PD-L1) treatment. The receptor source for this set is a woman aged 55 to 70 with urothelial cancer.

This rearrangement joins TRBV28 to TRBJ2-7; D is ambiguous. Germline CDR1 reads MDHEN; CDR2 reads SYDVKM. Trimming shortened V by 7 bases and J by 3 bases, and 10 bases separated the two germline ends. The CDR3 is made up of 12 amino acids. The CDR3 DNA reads TGTGCCAGCACCTCGGTCCTCTACGAGCAGTACTTC. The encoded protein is CASTSVLYEQYF.

The CDR3 nucleotides read TGTGCCAGTAGTAACGGGACAGGGAAAAACATTCAGTACTTC. Translation: CASSNGTGKNIQYF. The V and J genes are TRBV19 and TRBJ2-4, with TRBD1 identical over 9 bases. CDR1 and CDR2 (germline): LNHDA, SQIVND (reference sequence). The V segment lost 4 bases and the J segment 4 bases; nucleotides outside the gene matches: 2. This CDR3 is 14 amino acids long.

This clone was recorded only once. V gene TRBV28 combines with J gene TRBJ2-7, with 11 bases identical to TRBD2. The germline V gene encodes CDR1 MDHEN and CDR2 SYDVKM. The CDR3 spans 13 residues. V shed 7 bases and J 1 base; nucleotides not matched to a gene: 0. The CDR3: CASIAGGSYEQYF. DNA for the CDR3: TGTGCCAGCATAGCGGGAGGGTCCTACGAGCAGTACTTC.

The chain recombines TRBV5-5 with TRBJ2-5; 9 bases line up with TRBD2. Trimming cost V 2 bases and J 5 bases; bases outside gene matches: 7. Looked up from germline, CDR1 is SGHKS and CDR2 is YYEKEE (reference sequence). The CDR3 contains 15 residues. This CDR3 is CASSFSAGGLETQYF. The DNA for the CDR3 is TGTGCCAGCAGCTTCTCAGCGGGAGGTCTCGAGACCCAGTACTTC.

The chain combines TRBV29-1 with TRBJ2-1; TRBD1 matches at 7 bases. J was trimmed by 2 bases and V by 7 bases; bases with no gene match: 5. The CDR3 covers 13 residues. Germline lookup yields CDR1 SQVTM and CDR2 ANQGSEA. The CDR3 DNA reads TGCAGCGCCCGGGACAGACCCTACAATGAGCAGTTCTTC. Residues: CSARDRPYNEQFF.

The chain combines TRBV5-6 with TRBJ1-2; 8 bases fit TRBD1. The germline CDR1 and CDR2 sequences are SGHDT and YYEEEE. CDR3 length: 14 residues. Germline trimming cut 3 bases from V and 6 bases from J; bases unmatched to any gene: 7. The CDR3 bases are TGTGCCAGCAGCTACTTTACAGGGGGTGATGGCTACACCTTC. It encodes CASSYFTGGDGYTF.

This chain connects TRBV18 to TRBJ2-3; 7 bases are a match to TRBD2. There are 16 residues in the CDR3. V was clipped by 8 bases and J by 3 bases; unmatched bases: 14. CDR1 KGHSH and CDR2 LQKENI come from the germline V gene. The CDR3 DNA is TGTGCCAGCATCCTCCGAGCTAGCGGTCCAACAGATACGCAGTATTTT. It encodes CASILRASGPTDTQYF.

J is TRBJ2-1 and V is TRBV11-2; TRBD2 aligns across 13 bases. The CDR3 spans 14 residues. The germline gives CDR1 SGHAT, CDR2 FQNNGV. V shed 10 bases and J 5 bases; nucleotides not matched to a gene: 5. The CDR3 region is CATGTSGKNNEQFF. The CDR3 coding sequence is TGTGCCACAGGGACTAGCGGGAAAAACAATGAGCAGTTCTTC.

The DNA of the CDR3 is TGTGCCAGCAGTTCTCGGACAGGAGCAGTTGAAGCTTTCTTT. This translates into CASSSRTGAVEAFF. This chain joins TRBV28 and TRBJ1-1, with TRBD1 identical over 7 bases. The germline gives CDR1 MDHEN, CDR2 SYDVKM. J gave up 7 bases and V 4 bases, and 9 bases lay outside the gene matches. CDR3 size: 14 residues. Full variable domain (rest looked up from reference TRBV28 and TRBJ1-1): DVKVTQSSRYLVKRTGEKVFLECVQDMDHENMFWYRQDPGLGLRLIYFSYDVKMKEKGDIPEGYSVSREKKERFSLILESASTNQTSMYLCASSSRTGAVEAFFGQGTRLTVV.

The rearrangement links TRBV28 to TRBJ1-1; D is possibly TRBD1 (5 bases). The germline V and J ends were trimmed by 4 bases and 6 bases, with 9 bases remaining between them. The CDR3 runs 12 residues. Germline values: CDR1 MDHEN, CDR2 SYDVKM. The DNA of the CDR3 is TGTGCCAGCAGTTACAGGATCGCTGAAGCTTTCTTT. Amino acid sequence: CASSYRIAEAFF.

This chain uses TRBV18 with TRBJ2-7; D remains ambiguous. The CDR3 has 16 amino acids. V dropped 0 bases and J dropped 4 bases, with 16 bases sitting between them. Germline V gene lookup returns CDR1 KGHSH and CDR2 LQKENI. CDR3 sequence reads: CASSPPFTPSVYEQYF. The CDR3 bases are TGTGCCAGCTCACCACCGTTTACCCCGAGCGTTTACGAGCAGTACTTC.

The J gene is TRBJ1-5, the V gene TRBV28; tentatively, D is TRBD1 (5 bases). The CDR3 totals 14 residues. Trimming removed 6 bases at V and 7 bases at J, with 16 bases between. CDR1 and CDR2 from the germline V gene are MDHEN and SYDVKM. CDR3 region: CASSPDTLRQPQHF. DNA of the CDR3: TGTGCCAGCAGCCCGGACACCCTCAGGCAGCCCCAGCATTTT.

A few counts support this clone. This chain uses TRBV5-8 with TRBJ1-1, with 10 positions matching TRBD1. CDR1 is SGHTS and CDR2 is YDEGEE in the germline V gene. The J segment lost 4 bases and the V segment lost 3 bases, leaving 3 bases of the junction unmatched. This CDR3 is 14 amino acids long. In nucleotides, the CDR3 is TGTGCCAGCAGCTGGACAGGGGGTAGCACTGAAGCTTTCTTT. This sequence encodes CASSWTGGSTEAFF.

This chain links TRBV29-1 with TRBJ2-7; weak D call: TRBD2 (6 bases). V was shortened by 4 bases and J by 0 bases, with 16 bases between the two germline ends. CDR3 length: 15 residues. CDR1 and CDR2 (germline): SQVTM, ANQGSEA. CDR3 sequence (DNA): TGCAGCGTTGTGGGGGGACCAACCTCCTCCTACGAGCAGTACTTC. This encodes CSVVGGPTSSYEQYF.

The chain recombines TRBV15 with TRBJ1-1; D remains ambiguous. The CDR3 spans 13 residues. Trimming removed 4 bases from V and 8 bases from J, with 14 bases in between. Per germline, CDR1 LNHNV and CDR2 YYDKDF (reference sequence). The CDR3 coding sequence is TGTGCCACCAGCACCCACGGGAGCAGGGAAGCTTTCTTT. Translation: CATSTHGSREAFF.

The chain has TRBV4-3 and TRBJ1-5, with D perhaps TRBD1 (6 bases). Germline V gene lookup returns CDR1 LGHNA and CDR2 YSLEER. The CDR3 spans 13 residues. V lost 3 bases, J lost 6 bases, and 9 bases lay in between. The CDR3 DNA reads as TGCGCCAGCAGCCACGGACAGTCTCAGCCCCAGCATTTT. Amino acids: CASSHGQSQPQHF.

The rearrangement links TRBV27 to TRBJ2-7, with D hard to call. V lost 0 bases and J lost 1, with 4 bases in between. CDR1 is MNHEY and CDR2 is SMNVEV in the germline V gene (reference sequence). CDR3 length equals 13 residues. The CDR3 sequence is CASSLSASYEQYF. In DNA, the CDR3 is TGTGCCAGCAGTTTATCAGCGTCCTACGAGCAGTACTTC.

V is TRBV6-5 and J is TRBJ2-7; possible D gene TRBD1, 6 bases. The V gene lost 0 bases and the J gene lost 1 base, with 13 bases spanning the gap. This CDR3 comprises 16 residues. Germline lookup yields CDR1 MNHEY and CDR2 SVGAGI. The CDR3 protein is CASSYSWGRKSYEQYF. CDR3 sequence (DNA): TGTGCCAGCAGTTACTCCTGGGGGCGGAAATCCTACGAGCAGTACTTC.

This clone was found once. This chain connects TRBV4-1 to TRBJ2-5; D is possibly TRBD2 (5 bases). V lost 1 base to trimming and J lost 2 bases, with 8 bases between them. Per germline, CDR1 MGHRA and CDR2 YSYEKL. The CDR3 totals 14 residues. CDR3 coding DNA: TGCGCCAGCAGCCAAGCCGGGATACAAGAGACCCAGTACTTC. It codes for CASSQAGIQETQYF.

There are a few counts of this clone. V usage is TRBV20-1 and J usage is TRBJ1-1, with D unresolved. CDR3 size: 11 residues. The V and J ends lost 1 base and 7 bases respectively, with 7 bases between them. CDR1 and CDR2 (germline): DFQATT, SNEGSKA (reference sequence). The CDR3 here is CSARVSVEAFF. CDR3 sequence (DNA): TGCAGTGCTAGAGTTTCCGTTGAAGCTTTCTTT.

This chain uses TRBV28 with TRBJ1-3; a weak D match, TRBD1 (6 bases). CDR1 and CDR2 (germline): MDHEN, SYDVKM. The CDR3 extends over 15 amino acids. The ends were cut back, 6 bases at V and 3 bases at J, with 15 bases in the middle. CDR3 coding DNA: TGTGCCAGCAGGCCTGCAGGCAGGGGTGGAAACACCATATATTTT. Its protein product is CASRPAGRGGNTIYF. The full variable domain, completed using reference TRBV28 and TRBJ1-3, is DVKVTQSSRYLVKRTGEKVFLECVQDMDHENMFWYRQDPGLGLRLIYFSYDVKMKEKGDIPEGYSVSREKKERFSLILESASTNQTSMYLCASRPAGRGGNTIYFGEGSWLTVV.